What follows is one TCR beta chain and its context. Antigen unknown. This entry comes from a study of human T cells and chemical hapten exposure. Overall study findings and caveats: The number of TCRs over 1 in 1000 frequency stayed unchanged after DPC.

TCRdb reprocessed the RACE reads via MiXCR and lists one record per CDR3 protein. The sample contains 350,000 to 400,000 distinct CDR3 sequences, approximately 5.1% of which appear only once. The CDR3 covers 15 residues. Germline CDR1 and CDR2: DFQATT and SNEGSKA (reference sequence). Trimming stripped 5 bases from V and 7 bases from J, with 18 bases between. Sample time point: pre-sensitization, week 0. Treatment: therapeutic diphenylcyclopropenone sensitization with weekly scalp DPC. Blood sampling occurred before each patch-test application. The sequencing used whole blood, collected in connection with sensitization to the hapten diphenylcyclopropenone (DPC). The V and J genes are TRBV20-1 and TRBJ1-6, with D possibly TRBD1 on 5 matching bases. This receptor was obtained from a woman aged 45-60 years with alopecia areata. Some clones in this sample may be carry-over from other donors' samples. The CDR3 region has the DNA TGCAGTGCTTCCTTTCAGGGAAATGTAAATTCACCCCTCCACTTT. Amino acid sequence: CSASFQGNVNSPLHF.